Presented here are 15 T cell receptor beta chains from one specimen sequenced in a study of cytotoxic CD8 clonotypes in ibrutinib-treated CLL. Method: immunoSEQ multiplex PCR; TCRdb's copy keeps in-frame clones and lacks some. The repertoire holds around 140,000 clones, with roughly 88% as singletons. The sequencing here drew on PBMCs, taken after 24 months of ibrutinib treatment. The receptor source for this set is a human donor with chronic lymphocytic leukemia.

The chain uses TRBV4-3 and TRBJ2-3; possibly TRBD2 for D (6 bases). The CDR3 has 19 residues. V lost 0 bases and J lost 0, with 19 bases in between. Germline V gives CDR1 LGHNA, CDR2 YSLEER. This CDR3 reads CASSQEEGKGTGSTDTQYF. CDR3 nucleotide sequence: TGCGCCAGCAGCCAAGAGGAGGGAAAGGGCACGGGAAGCACAGATACGCAGTATTTT.

The CDR3 region has the DNA TGTGCCAGCAGCGTAGAAGAGGCGGGGGGCCGGCGCGAGCAGTACTTC. Protein product: CASSVEEAGGRREQYF. The chain recombines TRBV9 with TRBJ2-7, with TRBD2 identical over 8 bases. Germline CDR1 and CDR2: SGDLS and YYNGEE. V lost 0 bases and J lost 6; bases outside the gene matches: 11. This CDR3 spans 16 amino acids.

The table lists this clone with a count of one. The chain couples TRBV9 to TRBJ2-2; no clear D gene. Trimming stripped 0 bases from V and 0 bases from J, with 6 bases between. The CDR3 length is 15 residues. The germline gives CDR1 SGDLS, CDR2 YYNGEE. The CDR3 DNA reads TGTGCCAGCAGCGTAGTCCAAACGAACACCGGGGAGCTGTTTTTT. Translated: CASSVVQTNTGELFF.

The V call is TRBV28, the J call TRBJ1-1; D is uncertain. The CDR3 covers 10 residues. With 3 bases removed from V and 7 bases from J, the gap between germline ends came to 3 bases. CDR1 and CDR2 from the germline V gene are MDHEN and SYDVKM. This chain's CDR3 is CASSLHEAFF. The CDR3 DNA is TGTGCCAGCAGTTTGCATGAAGCTTTCTTT. Variable domain in full (rest from reference TRBV28 and TRBJ1-1): DVKVTQSSRYLVKRTGEKVFLECVQDMDHENMFWYRQDPGLGLRLIYFSYDVKMKEKGDIPEGYSVSREKKERFSLILESASTNQTSMYLCASSLHEAFFGQGTRLTVV.

This sequence joins TRBV9 and TRBJ2-1; TRBD2 agrees at 8 bases. The CDR3 contains 18 residues. Per germline, CDR1 SGDLS and CDR2 YYNGEE. J lost 0 bases, V lost 4 bases, and 12 bases had no gene match. Here the CDR3 reads CASSPLPGGGSSYNEQFF. CDR3 in DNA: TGTGCCAGCAGCCCCCTACCCGGGGGGGGGAGCTCCTACAATGAGCAGTTCTTC.

V gene TRBV29-1 combines with J gene TRBJ1-1, with D possibly matching TRBD1 (5 bases). CDR3 size: 12 residues. V lost 7 bases to trimming and J lost 1 base, with 10 bases between them. The V gene's germline CDR1 is SQVTM and CDR2 ANQGSEA. As DNA, the CDR3 is TGCAGCGGCGTGAGGGGGAACACTGAAGCTTTCTTT. Protein product: CSGVRGNTEAFF.

The gene calls are TRBV11-2 and TRBJ2-3; the match to TRBD2 covers 10 bases. Losses at the gene ends were 5 bases for V and 2 bases for J; bases not matched to a gene: 7. Germline V gene lookup returns CDR1 SGHAT and CDR2 FQNNGV. The CDR3 consists of 16 residues. CDR3 bases: TGTGCCAGCAGCGCGTTAGCGGGAGGCCCCACAGATACGCAGTATTTT. This codes for CASSALAGGPTDTQYF.

The chain joins TRBV7-9 to TRBJ1-1; a possible D gene is TRBD1 (5 bases). V gave up 8 bases and J gave up 4 bases, with 17 bases separating them. This CDR3 is built from 14 residues. CDR1 is SEHNR, CDR2 FQNEAQ, per germline (reference sequence). As DNA, the CDR3 is TGTGCCAGCGGGTTCGGAGGGGTGGGCACTGAAGCTTTCTTT. It translates to CASGFGGVGTEAFF.

The V call is TRBV7-9, the J call TRBJ1-1; tentatively, D is TRBD1 (5 bases). This CDR3 has 12 residues. The V gene lost 0 bases and the J gene lost 10 bases, with 9 bases spanning the gap. The germline V gene has CDR1 SEHNR and CDR2 FQNEAQ (reference sequence). The CDR3 reads CASSLAGGGAFF. In nucleotides, the CDR3 is TGTGCCAGCAGCTTAGCGGGGGGAGGAGCTTTCTTT.

CDR3 sequence (DNA): TGTGCCTGGAGTGGGGGGGCAAGGTCACCCCTCCACTTT. It translates to CAWSGGARSPLHF. The chain couples TRBV30 to TRBJ1-6; tentative D call: TRBD1 (6 bases). V was clipped by 1 base and J by 10 bases, with 11 bases between them. Germline-derived CDR1 and CDR2 are GTSNPN and SVGIG (reference sequence). The CDR3 is 13 residues long.

The CDR3 loop is CASSPSSGLAGGQNEQFF. In DNA, the CDR3 is TGTGCCAGCTCACCCTCCTCCGGACTAGCGGGGGGGCAGAATGAGCAGTTCTTC. V and J are TRBV18 and TRBJ2-1; TRBD2 matches 15 bases. CDR3 length equals 18 residues. Unmatched junction bases numbered 10, after V lost 3 bases and J lost 7 bases. Germline loops: CDR1 KGHSH, CDR2 LQKENI.

The J gene is TRBJ2-7, the V gene TRBV4-1; TRBD1 might be the D (5 bases). The CDR3 length is 13 residues. V was pared by 0 bases and J by 4 bases, with 7 bases between. Germline assignment: CDR1 MGHRA and CDR2 YSYEKL. This CDR3 is CASSQDRQYEQYF. CDR3 nucleotides: TGCGCCAGCAGCCAAGATCGACAGTACGAGCAGTACTTC.

The genes are TRBV12-5 and TRBJ2-1; D not certain. The CDR3 loop spans 13 amino acids. The V end lost 4 bases, the J end lost 7 bases, and 11 bases lay between the germline ends. CDR1 is LGHNT, CDR2 FRNRAP, per germline. CDR3 loop: CASGSPLANEQFF. CDR3 nucleotides: TGTGCTAGTGGTTCCCCCTTGGCGAATGAGCAGTTCTTC. The whole variable domain, remainder taken from reference TRBV12-5 and TRBJ2-1, is DARVTQTPRHKVTEMGQEVTMRCQPILGHNTVFWYRQTMMQGLELLAYFRNRAPLDDSGMPKDRFSAEMPDATLATLKIQPSEPRDSAVYFCASGSPLANEQFFGPGTRLTVL.

The chain joins TRBV5-1 to TRBJ1-2; 8 bases match TRBD1. V lost 7 bases and J lost 0; bases outside the gene matches: 11. In germline, CDR1 is SGHRS, CDR2 YFSETQ. The CDR3 contains 16 residues. The CDR3 loop reads CASRPGQELANYGYTF. CDR3 DNA: TGCGCCAGCCGACCGGGACAGGAACTAGCTAACTATGGCTACACCTTC.

The chain uses TRBV4-2 and TRBJ2-3; 13 nucleotides match TRBD2. After removal of 3 bases from V and 4 bases from J, the junction contained 7 bases not matched to a gene. The germline V gene has CDR1 LGHNA and CDR2 YNFKEQ. CDR3 size: 17 residues. The CDR3 loop is CASSQRTSGGTADTQYF. In nucleotides, the CDR3 is TGTGCCAGCAGCCAGCGGACTAGCGGGGGTACTGCAGATACGCAGTATTTT.